A selection of T cell receptor beta chains follows, all from one sample in a study of CXCR3-negative and CXCR3-positive naive CD8 T cells. After re-calling the 5' RACE reads, TCRdb lists one entry per CDR3 protein, DNA absent. The sample shows 85,000 to 120,000 distinct CDR3 sequences, and 0.3% to 0.4% sits with its ten largest clones. The specimen sequenced was naive CXCR3+ CD8+ T cells from blood. The receptor set was obtained from a human donor in good health. Some clones in this sample may be carry-over from other donors' samples. CDR3s include the opening cysteine and the closing phenylalanine or tryptophan.

v_gene: TRBV29-1; j_gene: TRBJ2-3; CDR3aa: CSVKTVGMGTDTQYF
v_gene: TRBV7-6; j_gene: TRBJ2-1; CDR3aa: CASMEENNEQFF
v_gene: TRBV7-2; j_gene: TRBJ2-1; CDR3aa: CASSLGPSDEQFF
v_gene: TRBV6-5; j_gene: TRBJ2-3; CDR3aa: CASSFATAGENTDTQYF
v_gene: TRBV2; j_gene: TRBJ2-7; CDR3aa: CASSGTADYEQYF
v_gene: TRBV6-2/TRBV6-3; j_gene: TRBJ2-7; CDR3aa: CASSNPDWGSYEQYF
v_gene: TRBV6-6; j_gene: TRBJ1-5; CDR3aa: CASSVGPQPQHF
v_gene: TRBV7-9; j_gene: TRBJ2-1; CDR3aa: CASSLASGRESYEQFF
v_gene: TRBV9; j_gene: TRBJ2-1; CDR3aa: CASSDSDGDNEQFF
v_gene: TRBV7-2; j_gene: TRBJ2-3; CDR3aa: CASSPVGGTDTQYF
v_gene: TRBV4-3; j_gene: TRBJ2-3; CDR3aa: CASSQEFAGSALDTQYF
v_gene: TRBV27; j_gene: TRBJ1-1; CDR3aa: CASSSLAPSTEAFF
v_gene: TRBV2; j_gene: TRBJ2-7; CDR3aa: CASSEGPYYEQYF
v_gene: TRBV6-2/TRBV6-3; j_gene: TRBJ2-2; CDR3aa: CASSSWGQGMAGELFF
v_gene: TRBV4-1; j_gene: TRBJ2-2; CDR3aa: CASSLLLAANTGELFF
v_gene: TRBV7-2; j_gene: TRBJ1-4; CDR3aa: CASSSQGGVYEKLFF
v_gene: TRBV6-2/TRBV6-3; j_gene: TRBJ2-1; CDR3aa: CASSWLTAHNEQFF
v_gene: TRBV11-2; j_gene: TRBJ1-2; CDR3aa: CASSLEVGTGYNYGYTF
v_gene: TRBV29-1; j_gene: TRBJ2-1; CDR3aa: CSVEGLELAGSFF
v_gene: TRBV28; j_gene: TRBJ1-6; CDR3aa: CASSPRDSGSPLHF
v_gene: TRBV29-1; j_gene: TRBJ2-3; CDR3aa: CSVDDRGLEYF
v_gene: TRBV29-1; j_gene: TRBJ2-7; CDR3aa: CSFRDGESYEQYF
v_gene: TRBV10-3; j_gene: TRBJ2-1; CDR3aa: CAISESRGARRNEQFF
v_gene: TRBV14; j_gene: TRBJ2-1; CDR3aa: CASSPSAGSLYNEQFF
v_gene: TRBV9; j_gene: TRBJ2-1; CDR3aa: CASSLPDGNNEQFF
v_gene: TRBV29-1; j_gene: TRBJ1-1; CDR3aa: CSVEPDTEAFF
v_gene: TRBV4-3; j_gene: TRBJ2-7; CDR3aa: CASSQVVGGRGEQYF
v_gene: TRBV27; j_gene: TRBJ2-5; CDR3aa: CASGLGGLGGETQYF
v_gene: TRBV29-1; j_gene: TRBJ2-7; CDR3aa: CSVPWGAYEQYF
v_gene: TRBV5-1; j_gene: TRBJ1-1; CDR3aa: CASSDGQGNTEAFF
v_gene: TRBV19; j_gene: TRBJ2-7; CDR3aa: CASSIIARDEQYF
v_gene: TRBV9; j_gene: TRBJ2-1; CDR3aa: CASSSRENEQFF
v_gene: TRBV5-5; j_gene: TRBJ2-2; CDR3aa: CASSDHTSPGTTNTGELFF
v_gene: TRBV7-7; j_gene: TRBJ2-1; CDR3aa: CASSLEPAGRFNEQFF
v_gene: TRBV7-2; j_gene: TRBJ1-2; CDR3aa: CASSPTLGGGLYYGYTF
v_gene: TRBV27; j_gene: TRBJ2-3; CDR3aa: CASSLMGVPLDTQYF
v_gene: TRBV4-3; j_gene: TRBJ2-3; CDR3aa: CASSQTSGGPAITDTQYF
v_gene: TRBV30; j_gene: TRBJ1-1; CDR3aa: CAWIGAGGTEAFF
v_gene: TRBV5-1; j_gene: TRBJ2-7; CDR3aa: CASSLAGQTYEQYF
v_gene: TRBV29-1; j_gene: TRBJ2-3; CDR3aa: CSVEDGDGTDTQYF
v_gene: TRBV29-1; j_gene: TRBJ2-2; CDR3aa: CSAEPLTSAYTGELFF
v_gene: TRBV12-3/TRBV12-4; j_gene: TRBJ2-3; CDR3aa: CASSRSTRDTQYF
v_gene: TRBV7-6; j_gene: TRBJ2-1; CDR3aa: CASSSGGMNNEQFF
v_gene: TRBV7-9; j_gene: TRBJ2-3; CDR3aa: CASSPRAGGTDTQYF
v_gene: TRBV29-1; j_gene: TRBJ2-1; CDR3aa: CSAYGAAYNEQFF
v_gene: TRBV2; j_gene: TRBJ2-4; CDR3aa: CASKYTGGLAKNIQYF
v_gene: TRBV5-6; j_gene: TRBJ2-3; CDR3aa: CASSPDRGTDTQYF
v_gene: TRBV27; j_gene: TRBJ1-5; CDR3aa: CASSLSWDQPQHF
v_gene: TRBV7-9; j_gene: TRBJ1-5; CDR3aa: CASSRPTSGGHQPQHF
v_gene: TRBV5-1; j_gene: TRBJ2-7; CDR3aa: CASSLSQGASEQYF
v_gene: TRBV29-1; j_gene: TRBJ2-5; CDR3aa: CSAEPKLVRGSETQYF
v_gene: TRBV11-2; j_gene: TRBJ2-7; CDR3aa: CASSLEPKPYEQYF
v_gene: TRBV18; j_gene: TRBJ1-5; CDR3aa: CASSLRQGDQPQHF
v_gene: TRBV30; j_gene: TRBJ1-6; CDR3aa: CAWSDRFGSPLHF
v_gene: TRBV7-3; j_gene: TRBJ2-1; CDR3aa: CASSPGSGSYNEQFF
v_gene: TRBV2; j_gene: TRBJ2-7; CDR3aa: CASSEAYGGAAHEQYF
v_gene: TRBV29-1; j_gene: TRBJ2-7; CDR3aa: CSVETRDPYEQYF
v_gene: TRBV4-1; j_gene: TRBJ2-7; CDR3aa: CASSQDRNSEQYF
v_gene: TRBV29-1; j_gene: TRBJ2-7; CDR3aa: CSVGRGSYEQYF